What follows describes a single T cell receptor (beta chain). This clonotype was counted many times. The antigen it binds to is not known. The input lacks base qualities; no much larger clone sits a single base away. Sequencing instrument: Illumina HiSeq 2500. Quantitative 5'-RACE with molecular barcodes was used to prepare TCR beta libraries. In the original analysis: Disease-linked TCR variants were identified with a new computational method built on a probabilistic model of VDJ rearrangement. TCRdb reprocessing: public reads trimmed at Q25 with fastp, clones called with MiXCR, in-frame beta chains kept. Records with the same CDR3 protein are collapsed into one entry carrying the most frequent genes and DNA. TCRdb's processing, not the study's, gives the V and J calls here. Counted in this sample were around 150,000 distinct CDR3 sequences; about 9.9% of them appeared once. Under 35% of the sample comes from the top ten.

The sample belongs to a study of CD8 T cells in ankylosing spondylitis (dated by TCRdb to the late 2010s). About the investigation overall: To find TCR variants linked to disease, the study profiled T cell receptor beta repertoires in ankylosing spondylitis patients and healthy donors. The full study cohort comprised approximately 23 ankylosing spondylitis patients and 110 or so healthy donors. Peripheral blood was sampled, and synovial fluid was also collected from ankylosing spondylitis patients.

V is cut back by 4 bases and J by 5 bases, with 3 bases in the junction unmatched. From the germline V gene, CDR1 is ENHRY and CDR2 is SYGVKD. From the cysteine up to the phenylalanine, the CDR3 has a length of 14 residues. Only the CDR3 region is kept as DNA, spanning 42 bases read in frame from base 1. The study at large found these results: Some TCR beta motif variants had previously been reported in synovial fluid and blood of reactive arthritis patients, which suggested common disease-initiation mechanisms. Blood from ankylosing spondylitis patients appeared to be characterized by a TCR beta motif composed of under 10 highly homologous amino acid variants. In peripheral blood, the disease-linked clones were found at relatively low frequencies and had a CD8+ phenotype. According to the report, matched synovial fluid samples from ankylosing spondylitis patients were significantly enriched for the disease-linked clones.

The material sequenced was blood, either unsorted or a sorted T cell fraction (not recorded which). This receptor was obtained from a male donor with ankylosing spondylitis or in good health (not recorded which). Recombination joined TRBV10-3 with TRBJ2-3; 10 bases in the junction line up with TRBD2. For the CDR3, the sequence is CAISALAGVDTQYF. The nucleotide sequence is TGTGCCATCAGTGCCCTAGCGGGGGTAGATACGCAGTATTTT.